Below, 2 T cell receptor beta chains from the same sample are listed, as sequenced in a study of T cells after yellow fever vaccination. TCRdb called the 5' RACE reads again in MiXCR, with one record for every CDR3 protein. The data show around 310,000 distinct CDR3 sequences, with roughly 9.4% seen just once and about a sixth held by the top ten. The sample here was PBMCs, taken on the day of the first yellow fever vaccination. The origin of the receptors is a man younger than 30 who received the YFV17D yellow fever vaccine.

J is TRBJ2-4 and V is TRBV10-3; D is unresolved. Trimming shortened V by 8 bases and J by 2 bases, and 16 bases separated the two germline ends. Germline CDR1 reads ENHRY; CDR2 reads SYGVKD. The CDR3 sequence is 15 residues long. Here the CDR3 reads CAIGRGPGPKNIQYF. The DNA of the CDR3 is TGTGCCATCGGAAGAGGTCCAGGTCCCAAAAACATTCAGTACTTC.

This clonotype has more than one count but fewer than ten. The chain is built from TRBV4-2 and TRBJ2-1; 12 bases line up with TRBD2. The CDR3 is made up of 17 amino acids. CDR1 is LGHNA, CDR2 YNFKEQ, per germline. The V and J ends lost 3 bases and 3 bases, in that order; junction bases with no gene match: 6. The CDR3 region has the DNA TGTGCCAGCAGCCAGGCTAGCGGGGGGGCCTTCTACAATGAGCAGTTCTTC. Protein product: CASSQASGGAFYNEQFF.